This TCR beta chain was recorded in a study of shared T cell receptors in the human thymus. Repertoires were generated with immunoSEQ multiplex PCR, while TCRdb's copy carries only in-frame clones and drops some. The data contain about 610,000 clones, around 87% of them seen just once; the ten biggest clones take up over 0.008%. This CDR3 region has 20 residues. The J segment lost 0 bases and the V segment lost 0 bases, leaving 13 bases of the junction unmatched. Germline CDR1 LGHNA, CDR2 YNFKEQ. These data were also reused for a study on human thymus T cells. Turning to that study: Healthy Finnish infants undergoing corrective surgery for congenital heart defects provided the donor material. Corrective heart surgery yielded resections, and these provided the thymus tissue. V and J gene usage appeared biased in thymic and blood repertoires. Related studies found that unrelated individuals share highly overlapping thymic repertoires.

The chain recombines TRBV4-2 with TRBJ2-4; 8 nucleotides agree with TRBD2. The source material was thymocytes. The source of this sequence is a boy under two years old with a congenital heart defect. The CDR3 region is CASSQDGPSGSPLAKNIQYF. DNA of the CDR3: TGTGCCAGCAGCCAAGATGGCCCTAGCGGGTCTCCTCTAGCCAAAAACATTCAGTACTTC.